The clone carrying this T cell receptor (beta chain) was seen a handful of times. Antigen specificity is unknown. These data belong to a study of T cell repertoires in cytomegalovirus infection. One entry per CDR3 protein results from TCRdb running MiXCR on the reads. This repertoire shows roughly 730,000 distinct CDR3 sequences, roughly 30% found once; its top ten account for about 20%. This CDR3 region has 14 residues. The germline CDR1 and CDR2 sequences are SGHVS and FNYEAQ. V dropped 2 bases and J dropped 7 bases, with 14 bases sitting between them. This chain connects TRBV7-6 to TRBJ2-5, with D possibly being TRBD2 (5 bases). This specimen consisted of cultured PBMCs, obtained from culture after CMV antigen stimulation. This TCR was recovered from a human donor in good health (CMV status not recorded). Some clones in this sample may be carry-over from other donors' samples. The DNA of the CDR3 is TGTGCCAGCAGCTTACGGACGGGGAGAGGGACCCAGTACTTC. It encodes CASSLRTGRGTQYF.